The clone carrying this TCR beta chain was seen only a few times. CDR1 SGHRS and CDR2 YFSETQ come from the germline V gene. V shed 2 bases and J shed 4 bases, with 14 bases lying between them. The CDR3 is made up of 15 amino acids. This sample is drawn from a study of chemoradiotherapy in HPV16-positive cancers. Data came from immunoSEQ multiplex PCR; TCRdb stores just in-frame clones and leaves some out. Altogether fewer than 40,000 clones are present, 92% being singletons, with the ten largest covering under 4%. The origin of this receptor is a human donor with HPV-associated anogenital cancer. Sequenced material: blood, taken from a patient who underwent chemoradiotherapy. V is TRBV5-1 and J is TRBJ2-3; D is perhaps TRBD1 (5 bases). DNA for the CDR3: TGCGCCAGCAGCTTATTTTCAGCAGGGTCAGATACGCAGTATTTT. As protein: CASSLFSAGSDTQYF.